Each of the 7 T cell receptor beta chains below was sequenced from the same sample in a study of blood T cell repertoires in COVID-19. Some clones are missing from TCRdb's copy, which holds only in-frame ones; the method was immunoSEQ multiplex PCR. The table includes 200,000 to 250,000 clones, around 82% detected once. The sequencing sample was made of peripheral blood. These receptors were obtained from a woman aged 70-85 years with acute or convalescent COVID-19.

This clone was detected only once. The chain recombines TRBV19 with TRBJ1-4; D possibly corresponds to TRBD1 (5 bases). Germline CDR1 reads LNHDA; CDR2 reads SQIVND (reference sequence). Trimming removed 10 bases at V and 8 bases at J, with 29 bases between. The CDR3 is 17 amino acids. CDR3 nucleotides: TGTGCCACCTCGCCAGAAGGGACTTCCACGACCTACGAAAAACTGTTTTTT. It is translated as CATSPEGTSTTYEKLFF. The full variable domain, completed using reference TRBV19 and TRBJ1-4, is DGGITQSPKYLFRKEGQNVTLSCEQNLNHDAMYWYRQDPGQGLRLIYYSQIVNDFQKGDIAEGYSVSREKKESFPLTVTSAQKNPTAFYLCATSPEGTSTTYEKLFFGSGTQLSVL.

The chain joins TRBV15 to TRBJ2-4; 10 nucleotides match TRBD1. The germline V gene encodes CDR1 LNHNV and CDR2 YYDKDF (reference sequence). The CDR3 totals 15 residues. The V segment lost 0 bases and the J segment 7 bases; nucleotides outside the gene matches: 3. The CDR3 loop is CATSRDLGQGNIQYF. CDR3 DNA sequence: TGTGCCACCAGCAGAGATCTGGGACAGGGGAACATTCAGTACTTC. The full variable domain, rest sourced from reference TRBV15 and TRBJ2-4, is DAMVIQNPRYQVTQFGKPVTLSCSQTLNHNVMYWYQQKSSQAPKLLFHYYDKDFNNEADTPDNFQSRRPNTSFCFLDIRSPGLGDTAMYLCATSRDLGQGNIQYFGAGTRLSVL.

In nucleotides, the CDR3 is TGTGCCAGCAGCTTCTATCTTGCCGGGGAGCTGTTTTTT. Residues: CASSFYLAGELFF. This rearrangement joins TRBV7-8 to TRBJ2-2, with unresolved D. The CDR3 is 13 amino acids. Germline CDR1 SGHVS, CDR2 FQNEAQ. V was trimmed by 3 bases and J by 6 bases, leaving 8 bases between them.

The rearrangement uses TRBV5-4 and TRBJ1-2, with D perhaps TRBD1 (6 bases). Trimming shortened V by 0 bases and J by 8 bases, and 17 bases separated the two germline ends. CDR1 is SGHNT, CDR2 YYREEE, per germline (reference sequence). This CDR3 contains 15 residues. The CDR3 DNA reads as TGTGCCAGCAGCTTGGCCAATTATGGGGGCAGGGGCTACACCTTC. Residues: CASSLANYGGRGYTF.

The chain has TRBV6-5 and TRBJ2-3; maybe TRBD2 (6 bases). The germline V and J ends were trimmed by 5 bases and 1 base, with 10 bases remaining between them. The CDR3 spans 14 residues. CDR1 MNHEY and CDR2 SVGAGI come from the germline V gene. This CDR3 reads CASSTGERTDTQYF. The CDR3 DNA is TGTGCCAGCAGTACGGGGGAACGCACAGATACGCAGTATTTT.

V is TRBV11-2 and J is TRBJ2-1; possibly TRBD2 for D (6 bases). V was shortened by 5 bases and J by 0 bases, with 11 bases between the two germline ends. Germline V CDR1 and CDR2: SGHAT, FQNNGV. CDR3 length equals 15 residues. CDR3: CASSMEGGSYNEQFF. Here the CDR3 DNA reads TGTGCCAGCAGCATGGAGGGCGGCTCCTACAATGAGCAGTTCTTC.

This chain uses TRBV27 with TRBJ1-2; 7 bases map to TRBD1. The CDR3 covers 14 residues. The J segment lost 7 bases and the V segment lost 2 bases, leaving 7 bases of the junction unmatched. Germline values: CDR1 MNHEY, CDR2 SMNVEV (reference sequence). CDR3 nucleotides: TGTGCCAGCAGTTTAGAGGGGGCGGTGGGTGGCTACACCTTC. Encoded protein: CASSLEGAVGGYTF.